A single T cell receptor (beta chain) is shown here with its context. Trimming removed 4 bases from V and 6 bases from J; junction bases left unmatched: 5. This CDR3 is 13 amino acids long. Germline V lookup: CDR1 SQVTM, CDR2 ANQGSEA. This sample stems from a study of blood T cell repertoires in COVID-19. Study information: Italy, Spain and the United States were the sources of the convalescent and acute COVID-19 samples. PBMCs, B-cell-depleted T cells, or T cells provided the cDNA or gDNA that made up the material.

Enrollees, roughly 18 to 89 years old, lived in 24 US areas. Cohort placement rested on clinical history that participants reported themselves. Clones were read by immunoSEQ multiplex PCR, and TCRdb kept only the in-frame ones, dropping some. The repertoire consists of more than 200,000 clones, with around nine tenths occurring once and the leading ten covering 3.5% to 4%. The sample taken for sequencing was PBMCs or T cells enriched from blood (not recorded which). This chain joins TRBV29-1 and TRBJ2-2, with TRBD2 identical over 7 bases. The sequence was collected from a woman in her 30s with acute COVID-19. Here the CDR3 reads CSVGPGGAGELFF. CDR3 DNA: TGCAGCGTTGGCCCTGGGGGGGCCGGGGAGCTGTTTTTT.